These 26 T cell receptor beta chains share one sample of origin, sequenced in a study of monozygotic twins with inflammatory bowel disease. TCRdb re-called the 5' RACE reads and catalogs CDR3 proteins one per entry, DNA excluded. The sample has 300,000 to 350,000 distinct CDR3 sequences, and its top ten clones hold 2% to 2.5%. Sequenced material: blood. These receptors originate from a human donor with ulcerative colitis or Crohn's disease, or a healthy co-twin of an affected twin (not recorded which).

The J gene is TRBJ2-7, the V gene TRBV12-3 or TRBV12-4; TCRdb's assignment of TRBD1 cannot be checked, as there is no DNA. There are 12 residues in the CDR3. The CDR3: CASSARGHEQYF.

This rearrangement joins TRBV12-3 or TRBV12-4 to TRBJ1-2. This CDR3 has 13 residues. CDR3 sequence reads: CASTKGTTGGYTF.

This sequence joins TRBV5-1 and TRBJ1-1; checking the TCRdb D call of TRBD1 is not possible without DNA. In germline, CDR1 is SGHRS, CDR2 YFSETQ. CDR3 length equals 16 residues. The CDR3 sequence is CASSLGRDGRYTEAFF.

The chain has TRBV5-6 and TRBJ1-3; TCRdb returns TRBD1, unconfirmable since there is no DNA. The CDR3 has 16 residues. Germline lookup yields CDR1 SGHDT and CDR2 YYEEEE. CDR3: CASSPDRGYSGNTIYF. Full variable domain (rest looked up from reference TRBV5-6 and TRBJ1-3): DAGVTQSPTHLIKTRGQQVTLRCSPKSGHDTVSWYQQALGQGPQFIFQYYEEEERQRGNFPDRFSGHQFPNYSSELNVNALLLGDSALYLCASSPDRGYSGNTIYFGEGSWLTVV.

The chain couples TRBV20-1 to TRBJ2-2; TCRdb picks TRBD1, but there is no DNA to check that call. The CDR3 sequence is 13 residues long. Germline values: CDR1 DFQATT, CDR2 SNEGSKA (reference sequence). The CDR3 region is CSARGPSTGELFF.

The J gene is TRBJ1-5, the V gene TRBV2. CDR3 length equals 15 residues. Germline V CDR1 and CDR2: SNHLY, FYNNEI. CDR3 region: CASSEGAKGPGPQHF.

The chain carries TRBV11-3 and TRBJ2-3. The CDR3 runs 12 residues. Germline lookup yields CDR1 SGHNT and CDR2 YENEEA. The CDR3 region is CASSLGGFTQYF. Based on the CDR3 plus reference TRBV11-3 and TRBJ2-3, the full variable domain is EAGVVQSPRYKIIEKKQPVAFWCNPISGHNTLYWYLQNLGQGPELLIRYENEEAVDDSQLPKDRFSAERLKGVDSTLKIQPAELGDSAVYLCASSLGGFTQYFGPGTRLTVL.

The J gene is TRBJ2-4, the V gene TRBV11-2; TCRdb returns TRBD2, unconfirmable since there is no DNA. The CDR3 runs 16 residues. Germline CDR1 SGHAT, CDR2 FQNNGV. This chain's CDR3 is CASSPRLALAKNIQYF.

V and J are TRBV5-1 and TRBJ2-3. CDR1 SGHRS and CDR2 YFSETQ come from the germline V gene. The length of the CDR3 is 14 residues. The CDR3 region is CASSLATRTDTQYF.

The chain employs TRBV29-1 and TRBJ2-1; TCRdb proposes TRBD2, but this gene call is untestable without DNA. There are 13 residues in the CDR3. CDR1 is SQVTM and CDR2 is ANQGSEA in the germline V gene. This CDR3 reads CSVASGRADEQFF.

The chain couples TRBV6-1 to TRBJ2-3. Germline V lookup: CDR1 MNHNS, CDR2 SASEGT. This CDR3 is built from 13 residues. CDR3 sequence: CASSRARTDTQYF.

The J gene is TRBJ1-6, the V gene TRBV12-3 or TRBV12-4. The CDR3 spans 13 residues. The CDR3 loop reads CASSLGLFIHPHF.

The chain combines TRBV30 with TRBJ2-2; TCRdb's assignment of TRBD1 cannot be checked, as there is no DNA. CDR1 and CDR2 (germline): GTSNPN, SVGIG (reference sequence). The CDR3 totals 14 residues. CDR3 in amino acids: CAWSAGQGYGELFF.

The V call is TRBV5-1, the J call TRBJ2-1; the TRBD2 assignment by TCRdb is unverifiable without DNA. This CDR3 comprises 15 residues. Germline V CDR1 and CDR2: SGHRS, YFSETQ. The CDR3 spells CASSLSSGGADEQFF.

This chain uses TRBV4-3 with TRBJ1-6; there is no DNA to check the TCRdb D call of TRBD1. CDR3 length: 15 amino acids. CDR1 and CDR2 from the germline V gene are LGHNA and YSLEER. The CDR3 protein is CASSHTRDRKSPLHF.

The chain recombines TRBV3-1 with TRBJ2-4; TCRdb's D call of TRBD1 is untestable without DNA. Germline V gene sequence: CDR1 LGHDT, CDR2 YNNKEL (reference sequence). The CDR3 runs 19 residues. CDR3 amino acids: CASSPSGFSGPRGKNIQYF.

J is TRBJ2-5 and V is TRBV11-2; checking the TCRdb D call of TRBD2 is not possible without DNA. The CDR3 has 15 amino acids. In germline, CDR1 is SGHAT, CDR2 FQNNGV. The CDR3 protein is CASSQGLGYQETQYF.

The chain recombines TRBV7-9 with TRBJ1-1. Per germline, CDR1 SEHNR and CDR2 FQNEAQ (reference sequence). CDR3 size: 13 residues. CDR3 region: CASSTRADTEAFF.

This CDR3 reads CASSPQGARNTGELFF. This chain uses TRBV5-5 with TRBJ2-2; TCRdb calls TRBD1, which cannot be checked without DNA. This CDR3 region has 16 residues. Germline CDR1 reads SGHKS; CDR2 reads YYEKEE (reference sequence). The entire variable domain, with the rest obtained from reference TRBV5-5 and TRBJ2-2, is as follows: DAGVTQSPTHLIKTRGQQVTLRCSPISGHKSVSWYQQVLGQGPQFIFQYYEKEERGRGNFPDRFSARQFPNYSSELNVNALLLGDSALYLCASSPQGARNTGELFFGEGSRLTVL.

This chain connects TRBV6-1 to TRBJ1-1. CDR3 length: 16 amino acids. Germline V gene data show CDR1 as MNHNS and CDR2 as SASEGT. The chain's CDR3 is CASSEAGREAWTEAFF.

The CDR3 here is CSAGMGGEDTQYF. The rearrangement uses TRBV20-1 and TRBJ2-3; TCRdb's D call of TRBD1 is untestable without DNA. The CDR3 is made up of 13 amino acids. Germline assignment: CDR1 DFQATT and CDR2 SNEGSKA (reference sequence).

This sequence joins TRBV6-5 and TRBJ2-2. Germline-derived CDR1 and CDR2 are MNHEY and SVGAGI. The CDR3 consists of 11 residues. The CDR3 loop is CASSYLGELFF.

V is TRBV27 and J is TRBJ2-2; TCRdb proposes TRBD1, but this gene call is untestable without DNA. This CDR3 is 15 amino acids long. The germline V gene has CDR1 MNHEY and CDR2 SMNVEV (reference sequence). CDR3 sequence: CASSDRDRYTGELFF.

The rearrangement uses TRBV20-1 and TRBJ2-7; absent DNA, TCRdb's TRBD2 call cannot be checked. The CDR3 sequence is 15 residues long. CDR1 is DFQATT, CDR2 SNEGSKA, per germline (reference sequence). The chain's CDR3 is CSVERGLAPSYEQYF.

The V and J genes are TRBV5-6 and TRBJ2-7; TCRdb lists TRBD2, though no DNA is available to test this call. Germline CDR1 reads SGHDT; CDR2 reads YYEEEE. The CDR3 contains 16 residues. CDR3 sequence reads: CASRKRGREGSYEQYF.

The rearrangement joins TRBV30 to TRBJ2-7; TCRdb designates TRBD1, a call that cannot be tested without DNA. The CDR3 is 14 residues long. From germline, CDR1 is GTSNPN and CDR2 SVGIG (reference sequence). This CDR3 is CAWSVGENSHEQYF.